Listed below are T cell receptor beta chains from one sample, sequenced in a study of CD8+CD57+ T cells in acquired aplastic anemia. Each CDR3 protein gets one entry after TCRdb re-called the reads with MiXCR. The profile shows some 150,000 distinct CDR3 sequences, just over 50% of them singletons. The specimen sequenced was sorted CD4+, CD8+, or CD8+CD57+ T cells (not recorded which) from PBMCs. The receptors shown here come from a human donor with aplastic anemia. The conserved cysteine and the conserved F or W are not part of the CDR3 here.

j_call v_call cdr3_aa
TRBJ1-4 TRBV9 ASSVGGVTNEKLF
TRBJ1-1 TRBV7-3 ASRGTVNTEAF
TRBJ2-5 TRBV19 ASRQSGETQY
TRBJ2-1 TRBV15 ATMLAGAYNEQF
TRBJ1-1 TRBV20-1 SASEWTRTEAF
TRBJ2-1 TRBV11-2 ASSLDSPLAGGFNEQF
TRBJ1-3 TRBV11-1 ASEPPDGGSGNTIY
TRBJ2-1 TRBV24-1 ATSDFYGRGNEQF
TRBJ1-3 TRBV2 ASRGVLLPGNTIY
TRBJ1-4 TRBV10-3 AISEESTNEELF
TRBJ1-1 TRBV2 AGQRQGHLEAF
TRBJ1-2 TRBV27 ASSPWTGAPYGYT
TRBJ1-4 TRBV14 ASSQDPGGGGSNEKLF
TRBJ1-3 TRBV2 ASSEISRGAGNTIY
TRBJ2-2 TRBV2 ASRHGTETGELF
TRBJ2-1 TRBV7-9 ASSWAGNYNEQF
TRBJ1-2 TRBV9 ASSDQAYGYT
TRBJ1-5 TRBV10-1 ASSESPRGRSDQPQH
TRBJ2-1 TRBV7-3 ASSFRGTYNEQF
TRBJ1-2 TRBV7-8 ASSYHRDRVYGYT
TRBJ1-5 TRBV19 ATTPGQAVYEH
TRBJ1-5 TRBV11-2 ASSLNWGSNQPQH
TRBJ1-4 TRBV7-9 ASSLGNRLS
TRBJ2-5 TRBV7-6 ASSLRAVGAGGQETQY
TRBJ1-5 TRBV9 ASSARTGENQPQH
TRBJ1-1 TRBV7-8 ASSFAEGTHTEAF
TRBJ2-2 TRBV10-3 AISVLTSSNTGELF